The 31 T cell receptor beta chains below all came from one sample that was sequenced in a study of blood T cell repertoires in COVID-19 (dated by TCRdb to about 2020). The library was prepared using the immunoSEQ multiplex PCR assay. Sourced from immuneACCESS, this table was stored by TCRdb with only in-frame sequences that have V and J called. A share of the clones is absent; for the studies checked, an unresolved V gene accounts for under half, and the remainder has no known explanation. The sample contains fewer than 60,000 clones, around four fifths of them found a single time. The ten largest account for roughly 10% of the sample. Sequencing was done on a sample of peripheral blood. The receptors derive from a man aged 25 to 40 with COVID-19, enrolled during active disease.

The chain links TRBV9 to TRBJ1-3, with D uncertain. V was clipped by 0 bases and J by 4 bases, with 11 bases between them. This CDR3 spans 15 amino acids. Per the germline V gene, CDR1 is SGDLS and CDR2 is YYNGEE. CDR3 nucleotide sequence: TGTGCCAGCAGCGTAGGAAGCGGTAGGGGAAACACCATATATTTT. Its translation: CASSVGSGRGNTIYF.

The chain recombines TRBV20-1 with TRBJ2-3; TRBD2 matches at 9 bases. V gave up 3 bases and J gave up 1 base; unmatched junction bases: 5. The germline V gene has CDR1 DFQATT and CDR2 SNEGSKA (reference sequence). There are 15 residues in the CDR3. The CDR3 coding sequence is TGCAGTGCTAGTAGCGGGAGTTTTGGCACAGATACGCAGTATTTT. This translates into CSASSGSFGTDTQYF.

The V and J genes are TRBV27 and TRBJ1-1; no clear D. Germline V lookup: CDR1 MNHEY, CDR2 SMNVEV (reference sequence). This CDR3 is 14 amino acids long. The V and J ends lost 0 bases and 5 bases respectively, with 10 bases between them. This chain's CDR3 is CASSLSGFSTEAFF. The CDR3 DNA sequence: TGTGCCAGCAGTTTATCCGGGTTTAGTACTGAAGCTTTCTTT.

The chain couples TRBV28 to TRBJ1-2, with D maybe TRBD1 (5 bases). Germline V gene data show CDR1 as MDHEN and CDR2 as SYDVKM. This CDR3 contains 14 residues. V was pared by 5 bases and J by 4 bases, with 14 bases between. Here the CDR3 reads CASSPTWGVYGYTF. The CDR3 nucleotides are TGTGCCAGCAGTCCAACTTGGGGGGTCTATGGCTACACCTTC.

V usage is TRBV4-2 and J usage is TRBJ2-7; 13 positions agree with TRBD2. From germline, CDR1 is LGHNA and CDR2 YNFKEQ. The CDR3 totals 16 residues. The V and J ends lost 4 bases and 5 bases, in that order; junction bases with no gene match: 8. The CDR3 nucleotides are TGTGCCAGCAGCCGCCTGACTAGCGGGAGGTATAACGAGCAGTACTTC. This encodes CASSRLTSGRYNEQYF.

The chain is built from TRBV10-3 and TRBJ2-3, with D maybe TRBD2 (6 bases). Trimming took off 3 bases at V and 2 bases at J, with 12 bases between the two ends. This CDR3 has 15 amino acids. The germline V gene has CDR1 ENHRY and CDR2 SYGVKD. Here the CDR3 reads CAISDPGLVTDTQYF. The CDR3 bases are TGTGCCATCAGTGACCCGGGACTCGTCACAGATACGCAGTATTTT.

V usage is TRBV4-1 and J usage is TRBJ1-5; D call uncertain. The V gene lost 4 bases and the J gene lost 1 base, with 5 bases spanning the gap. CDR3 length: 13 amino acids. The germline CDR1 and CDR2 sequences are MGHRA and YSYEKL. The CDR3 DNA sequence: TGCGCCAGCAGCCTCCGGAGCAATCAGCCCCAGCATTTT. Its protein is CASSLRSNQPQHF.

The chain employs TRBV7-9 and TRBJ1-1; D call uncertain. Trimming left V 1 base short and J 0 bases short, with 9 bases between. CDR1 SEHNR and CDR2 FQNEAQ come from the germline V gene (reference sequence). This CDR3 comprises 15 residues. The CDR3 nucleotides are TGTGCCAGCAGCTTAGATCGGGAAGTGAACACTGAAGCTTTCTTT. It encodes CASSLDREVNTEAFF.

The CDR3, as DNA: TGTGCCATCGGGGGACAGGGATTTGAGCAGTACTTC. Its translation: CAIGGQGFEQYF. The V gene is TRBV10-3, the J gene TRBJ2-7; 9 nucleotides align to TRBD1. The V gene's germline CDR1 is ENHRY and CDR2 SYGVKD. Losses at the gene ends were 8 bases for V and 7 bases for J; bases not matched to a gene: 6. The CDR3 consists of 12 residues.

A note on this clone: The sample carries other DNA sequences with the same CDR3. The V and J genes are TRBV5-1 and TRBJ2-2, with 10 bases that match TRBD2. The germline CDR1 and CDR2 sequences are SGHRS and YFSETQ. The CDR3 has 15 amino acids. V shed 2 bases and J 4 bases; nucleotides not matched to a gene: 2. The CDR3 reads CASSFLAGATGELFF. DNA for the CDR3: TGCGCCAGCAGCTTTCTAGCGGGGGCCACCGGGGAGCTGTTTTTT.

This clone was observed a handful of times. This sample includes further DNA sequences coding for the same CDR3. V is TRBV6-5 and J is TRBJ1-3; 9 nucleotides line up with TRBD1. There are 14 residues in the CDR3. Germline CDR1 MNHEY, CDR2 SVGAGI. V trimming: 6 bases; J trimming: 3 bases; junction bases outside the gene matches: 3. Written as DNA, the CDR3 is TGTGCCAGCAGACCGGACAGGGGTGGAAACACCATATATTTT. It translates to CASRPDRGGNTIYF.

The chain's CDR3 is CASSLSREIEQFF. For the CDR3, the DNA is TGCGCCAGCAGCCTCTCTCGGGAAATTGAGCAGTTCTTC. The chain couples TRBV5-1 to TRBJ2-1; the D gene is possibly TRBD2 (5 bases). V was shortened by 4 bases and J by 9 bases, with 14 bases between the two germline ends. Germline CDR1 is SGHRS and CDR2 is YFSETQ. This CDR3 is built from 13 residues. Based on the CDR3 plus reference TRBV5-1 and TRBJ2-1, the full variable domain is KAGVTQTPRYLIKTRGQQVTLSCSPISGHRSVSWYQQTPGQGLQFLFEYFSETQRNKGNFPGRFSGRQFSNSRSEMNVSTLELGDSALYLCASSLSREIEQFFGPGTRLTVL.

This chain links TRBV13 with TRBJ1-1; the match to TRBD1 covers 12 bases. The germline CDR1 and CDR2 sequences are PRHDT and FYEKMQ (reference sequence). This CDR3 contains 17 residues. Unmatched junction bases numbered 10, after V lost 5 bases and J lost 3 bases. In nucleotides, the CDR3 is TGTGCCAGCAGCCCGGCGGGGACAGGGGGCAGGGACACTGAAGCTTTCTTT. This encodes CASSPAGTGGRDTEAFF.

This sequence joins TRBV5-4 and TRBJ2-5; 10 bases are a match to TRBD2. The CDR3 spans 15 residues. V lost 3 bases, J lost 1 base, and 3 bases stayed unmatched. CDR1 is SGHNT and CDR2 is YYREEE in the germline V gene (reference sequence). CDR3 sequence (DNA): TGTGCCAGCAGCTCTAGCGGGAGTCGCCAAGAGACCCAGTACTTC. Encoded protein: CASSSSGSRQETQYF. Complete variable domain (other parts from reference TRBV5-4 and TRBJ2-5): ETGVTQSPTHLIKTRGQQVTLRCSSQSGHNTVSWYQQALGQGPQFIFQYYREEENGRGNFPPRFSGLQFPNYSSELNVNALELDDSALYLCASSSSGSRQETQYFGPGTRLLVL.

The CDR3 protein is CASSSRGGNQPQHF. The CDR3 DNA is TGTGCCAGCAGCTCCAGGGGAGGCAATCAGCCCCAGCATTTT. V usage is TRBV7-2 and J usage is TRBJ1-5; tentatively, D is TRBD1 (6 bases). V was shortened by 4 bases and J by 2 bases, with 9 bases between the two germline ends. The CDR3 has 14 amino acids. Germline CDR1 and CDR2: SGHTA and FQGNSA. The variable domain in full, completed from reference TRBV7-2 and TRBJ1-5, reads GAGVSQSPSNKVTEKGKDVELRCDPISGHTALYWYRQSLGQGLEFLIYFQGNSAPDKSGLPSDRFSAERTGGSVSTLTIQRTQQEDSAVYLCASSSRGGNQPQHFGDGTRLSIL.

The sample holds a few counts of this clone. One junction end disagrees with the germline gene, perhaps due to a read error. This CDR3 is CASSLAGVDF. Here the CDR3 DNA reads TGTGCCAGCAGCTTAGCAGGGGTCGACTTC. The chain carries TRBV7-8 and TRBJ1-2; D possibly corresponds to TRBD1 (5 bases). The CDR3 is 10 amino acids. In germline, CDR1 is SGHVS, CDR2 FQNEAQ. Filled out from reference TRBV7-8 and TRBJ1-2, the complete variable domain reads GAGVSQSPRYKVAKRGQDVALRCDPISGHVSLFWYQQALGQGPEFLTYFQNEAQLDKSGLPSDRFFAERPEGSVSTLKIQRTQQEDSAVYLCASSLAGVDFGSGTRLTVV.

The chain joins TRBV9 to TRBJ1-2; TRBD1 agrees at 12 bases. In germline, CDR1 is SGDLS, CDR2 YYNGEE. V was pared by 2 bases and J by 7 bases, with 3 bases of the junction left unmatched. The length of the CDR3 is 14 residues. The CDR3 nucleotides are TGTGCCAGCAGCGTGGGACAGGGGGCTTTTGGCTACACCTTC. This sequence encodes CASSVGQGAFGYTF.

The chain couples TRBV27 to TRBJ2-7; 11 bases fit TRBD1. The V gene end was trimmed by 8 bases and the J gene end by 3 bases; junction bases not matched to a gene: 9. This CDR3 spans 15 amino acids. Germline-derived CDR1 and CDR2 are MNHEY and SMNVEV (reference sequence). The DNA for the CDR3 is TGTGCCAGCTCCTTCGGGGGACAGGGGGTCTACGAGCAGTACTTC. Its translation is CASSFGGQGVYEQYF.

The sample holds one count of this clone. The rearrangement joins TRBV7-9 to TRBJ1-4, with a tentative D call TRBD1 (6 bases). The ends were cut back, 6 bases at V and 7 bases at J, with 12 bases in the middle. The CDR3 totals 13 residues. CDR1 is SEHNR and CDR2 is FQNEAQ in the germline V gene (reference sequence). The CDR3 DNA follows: TGTGCCAGCAGTTCGGACAGTGTTGAAAAACTGTTTTTT. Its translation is CASSSDSVEKLFF.

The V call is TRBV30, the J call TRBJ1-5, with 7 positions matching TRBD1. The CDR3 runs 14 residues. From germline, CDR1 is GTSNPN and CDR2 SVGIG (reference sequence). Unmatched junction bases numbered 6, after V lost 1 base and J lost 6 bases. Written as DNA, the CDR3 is TGTGCCTGGAGTGACGGGAGGGGGCCTCAGCCCCAGCATTTT. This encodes CAWSDGRGPQPQHF.

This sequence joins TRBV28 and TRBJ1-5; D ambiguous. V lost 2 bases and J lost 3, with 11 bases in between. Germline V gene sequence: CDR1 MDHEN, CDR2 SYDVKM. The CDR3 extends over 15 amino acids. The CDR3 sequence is CASSLEAALNQPQHF. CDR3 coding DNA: TGTGCCAGCAGTTTAGAGGCAGCCCTCAATCAGCCCCAGCATTTT.

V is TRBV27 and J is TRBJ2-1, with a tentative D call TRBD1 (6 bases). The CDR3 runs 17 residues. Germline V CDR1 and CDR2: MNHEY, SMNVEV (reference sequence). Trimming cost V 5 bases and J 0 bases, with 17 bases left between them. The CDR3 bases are TGTGCCAGCAGTCGAAAAGGGGGAGCCAGCTCCTACAATGAGCAGTTCTTC. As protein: CASSRKGGASSYNEQFF.

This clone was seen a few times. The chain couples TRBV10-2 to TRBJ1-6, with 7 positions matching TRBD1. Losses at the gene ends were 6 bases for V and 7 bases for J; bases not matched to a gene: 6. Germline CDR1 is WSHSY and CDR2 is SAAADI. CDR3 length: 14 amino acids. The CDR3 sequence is CASREQGWNSPLHF. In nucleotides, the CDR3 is TGCGCCAGCAGGGAACAGGGGTGGAATTCACCCCTCCACTTT.

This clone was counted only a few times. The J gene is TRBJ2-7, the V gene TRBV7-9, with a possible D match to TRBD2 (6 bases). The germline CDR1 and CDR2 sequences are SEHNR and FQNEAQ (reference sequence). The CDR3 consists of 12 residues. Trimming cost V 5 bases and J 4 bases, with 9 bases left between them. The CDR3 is CASSPGAYEQYF. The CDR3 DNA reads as TGTGCCAGCAGCCCGGGAGCATACGAGCAGTACTTC.

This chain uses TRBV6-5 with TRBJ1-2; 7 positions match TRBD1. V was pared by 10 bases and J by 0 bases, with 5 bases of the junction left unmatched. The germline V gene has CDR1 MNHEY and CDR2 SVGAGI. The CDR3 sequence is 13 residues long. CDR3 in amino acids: CAIRQGANYGYTF. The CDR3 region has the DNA TGTGCCATTAGACAGGGAGCTAACTATGGCTACACCTTC.

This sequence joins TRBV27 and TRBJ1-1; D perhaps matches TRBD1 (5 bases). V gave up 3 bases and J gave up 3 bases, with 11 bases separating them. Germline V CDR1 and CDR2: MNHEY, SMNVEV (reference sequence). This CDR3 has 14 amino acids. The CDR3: CASSFRGMDTEAFF. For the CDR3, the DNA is TGTGCCAGCAGTTTTAGGGGTATGGACACTGAAGCTTTCTTT.

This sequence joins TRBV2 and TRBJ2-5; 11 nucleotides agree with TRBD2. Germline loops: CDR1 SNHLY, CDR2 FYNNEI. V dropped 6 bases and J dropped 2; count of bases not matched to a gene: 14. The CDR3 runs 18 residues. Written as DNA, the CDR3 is TGTGCCAGCAGGGGGCCGGGTAGTAGCGGGAGGGAGCAAGAGACCCAGTACTTC. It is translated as CASRGPGSSGREQETQYF. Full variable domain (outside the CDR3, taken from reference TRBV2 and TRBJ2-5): EPEVTQTPSHQVTQMGQEVILRCVPISNHLYFYWYRQILGQKVEFLVSFYNNEISEKSEIFDDQFSVERPDGSNFTLKIRSTKLEDSAMYFCASRGPGSSGREQETQYFGPGTRLLVL.

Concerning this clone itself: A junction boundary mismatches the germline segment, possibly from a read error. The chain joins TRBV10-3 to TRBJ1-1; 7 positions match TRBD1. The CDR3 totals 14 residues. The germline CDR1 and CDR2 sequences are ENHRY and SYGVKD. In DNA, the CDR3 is TGTGCCACCCTGGACAGGCGTCAGAACACTGAAGCTTTTTTT. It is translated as CATLDRRQNTEAFF.

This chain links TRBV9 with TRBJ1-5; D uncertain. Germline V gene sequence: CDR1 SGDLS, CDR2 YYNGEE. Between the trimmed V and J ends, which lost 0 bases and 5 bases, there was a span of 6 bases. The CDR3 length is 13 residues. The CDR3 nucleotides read TGTGCCAGCAGCGTAGGTCCAGATCAGCCCCAGCATTTT. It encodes CASSVGPDQPQHF.

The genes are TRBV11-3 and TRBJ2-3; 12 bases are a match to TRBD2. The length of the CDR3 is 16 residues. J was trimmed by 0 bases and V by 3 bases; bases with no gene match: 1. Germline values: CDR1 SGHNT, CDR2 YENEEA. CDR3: CASSFGLAGSTDTQYF. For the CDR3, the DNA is TGTGCCAGCAGCTTCGGACTAGCGGGGAGCACAGATACGCAGTATTTT.

CDR3 sequence reads: CASSGQSGNTIYF. CDR3 in DNA: TGTGCCAGTAGCGGACAATCCGGAAACACCATATATTTT. The chain links TRBV19 to TRBJ1-3; D possibly corresponds to TRBD1 (5 bases). The CDR3 covers 13 residues. Germline V gene data show CDR1 as LNHDA and CDR2 as SQIVND (reference sequence). The V and J ends lost 6 bases and 4 bases respectively, with 10 bases between them. The complete variable domain, with remaining parts taken from reference TRBV19 and TRBJ1-3, reads DGGITQSPKYLFRKEGQNVTLSCEQNLNHDAMYWYRQDPGQGLRLIYYSQIVNDFQKGDIAEGYSVSREKKESFPLTVTSAQKNPTAFYLCASSGQSGNTIYFGEGSWLTVV.